This T cell receptor beta chain came from a study of identical twins. V dropped 5 bases and J dropped 11 bases, with 10 bases sitting between them. From germline, CDR1 is DFQATT and CDR2 SNEGSKA (reference sequence). The CDR3 spans 10 residues. From the 5' RACE reads, TCRdb called clonotypes with MiXCR, one entry per CDR3 protein. This sample has a few hundred thousand distinct CDR3 sequences; 12% occur once, and the top ten carry 7.2%. The data also belong to a second study, concerning yellow fever vaccine responses in identical twins.

The sequencing input was CD8+ T cells sorted from blood. The source of this sequence is a woman under 30 in good health. The rearrangement links TRBV20-1 to TRBJ1-5; D gene unclear. The CDR3 here is CSAERVTQHF. As DNA, the CDR3 is TGCAGTGCTGAGAGGGTGACCCAGCATTTT.